Shown below are 20 T cell receptor beta chains from a single sample sequenced in a study of shared clonotypes between healthy human individuals. Sequencing used immunoSEQ multiplex PCR; TCRdb keeps in-frame clones, though not all of them. The data hold 2 million to 2.5 million clones, with roughly 90% observed a single time. The material sequenced was naive CD4+ T cells from PBMCs. Subset meaning: CD45RA+ positively selected. The receptors shown here come from a man in his late teens or twenties in good health. Some clones in this sample may be carry-over from other donors' samples.

V usage is TRBV29-1 and J usage is TRBJ2-5; D might be TRBD1 (6 bases). CDR1 and CDR2 from the germline V gene are SQVTM and ANQGSEA. This CDR3 has 14 residues. V lost 6 bases and J lost 2, with 16 bases in between. The CDR3 sequence: CSVGWTADQETQYF. The CDR3 DNA reads as TGCAGCGTGGGGTGGACAGCGGATCAAGAGACCCAGTACTTC.

This clone was seen a single time. V is TRBV5-5 and J is TRBJ1-1; the D is unclear. This CDR3 region has 16 residues. The V gene's germline CDR1 is SGHKS and CDR2 YYEKEE (reference sequence). The V end was cut by 0 bases, the J end by 0 bases, with 12 bases between. Here the CDR3 DNA reads TGTGCCAGCAGCTTGGTGCCCGGCGCGGTGAACACTGAAGCTTTCTTT. Translating it yields CASSLVPGAVNTEAFF.

As concerns this clone: Other DNA sequences in this specimen translate into the identical CDR3. The chain has TRBV19 and TRBJ1-1; 7 bases agree with TRBD1. Per the germline V gene, CDR1 is LNHDA and CDR2 is SQIVND (reference sequence). The CDR3 loop spans 14 amino acids. V was clipped by 5 bases and J by 2 bases; unmatched bases: 5. The CDR3 is CASSLRTGNTEAFF. In DNA form, the CDR3 reads TGTGCCAGTAGTCTACGGACAGGCAACACTGAAGCTTTCTTT. The full variable domain, completed using reference TRBV19 and TRBJ1-1, is DGGITQSPKYLFRKEGQNVTLSCEQNLNHDAMYWYRQDPGQGLRLIYYSQIVNDFQKGDIAEGYSVSREKKESFPLTVTSAQKNPTAFYLCASSLRTGNTEAFFGQGTRLTVV.

This sequence joins TRBV18 and TRBJ1-1, with no clear D. The V and J ends lost 1 base and 5 bases respectively, with 8 bases between them. The CDR3 is 13 amino acids. CDR1 and CDR2 from the germline V gene are KGHSH and LQKENI. The CDR3 here is CASSPRELTEAFF. The CDR3 nucleotides are TGTGCCAGCTCACCACGGGAACTTACTGAAGCTTTCTTT.

The J gene is TRBJ2-1, the V gene TRBV5-1; TRBD2 matches at 14 bases. Germline CDR1 reads SGHRS; CDR2 reads YFSETQ. Trimming at V came to 0 bases and at J to 7 bases, leaving 6 bases not matched to a gene. This CDR3 is built from 17 residues. The CDR3 DNA sequence: TGCGCCAGCAGCTTGGCGGTGGGGACTAGCGGGAGTAATGAGCAGTTCTTC. Translating it yields CASSLAVGTSGSNEQFF.

This chain connects TRBV2 to TRBJ2-5; TRBD2 matches at 7 bases. After removal of 8 bases from V and 4 bases from J, the junction contained 10 bases not matched to a gene. The CDR3 spans 14 residues. Germline CDR1 is SNHLY and CDR2 is FYNNEI. CDR3 bases: TGTGCCAGCGGGAGGGTGGGGCTAGGAGAGACCCAGTACTTC. It yields the protein CASGRVGLGETQYF.

The chain links TRBV5-4 to TRBJ2-2; D gene unclear. CDR1 and CDR2 from the germline V gene are SGHNT and YYREEE (reference sequence). This CDR3 is built from 14 residues. Trimming shortened V by 4 bases and J by 0 bases, and 7 bases separated the two germline ends. The CDR3 loop is CASSPPSNTGELFF. The DNA for the CDR3 is TGTGCCAGCAGCCCCCCTTCGAACACCGGGGAGCTGTTTTTT.

To note about this clone: Other nucleotide sequences from this sample produce the same CDR3. The rearrangement joins TRBV6-1 to TRBJ2-2; possibly TRBD1 or TRBD2 for D (5 bases each). The V gene's germline CDR1 is MNHNS and CDR2 SASEGT. V was trimmed by 9 bases and J by 1 base, leaving 9 bases between them. This CDR3 has 13 amino acids. The CDR3 DNA follows: TGTGCCAGTAGGGGAGTGAACACCGGGGAGCTGTTTTTT. Amino acids: CASRGVNTGELFF.

Note on this clone: Other DNA sequences within the sample encode an identical CDR3. The rearrangement uses TRBV18 and TRBJ1-4; maybe TRBD1 (5 bases). The ends were cut back, 3 bases at V and 2 bases at J, with 7 bases in the middle. CDR1 and CDR2 (germline): KGHSH, LQKENI. This CDR3 is 14 amino acids long. The CDR3 reads CASSPGGTNEKLFF. The CDR3 bases are TGTGCCAGCTCACCGGGGGGTACTAATGAAAAACTGTTTTTT.

In DNA form, the CDR3 reads TGTGCCACTTCGAGAGGGACAGCTAATGAAAAACTGTTTTTT. It yields the protein CATSRGTANEKLFF. This chain connects TRBV6-5 to TRBJ1-4, with 7 bases lining up with TRBD1. The CDR3 is 14 residues long. V was pared by 10 bases and J by 3 bases, with 8 bases of the junction left unmatched. Germline values: CDR1 MNHEY, CDR2 SVGAGI.

This chain connects TRBV11-1 to TRBJ2-5, with D perhaps assigned TRBD1 or TRBD2 (6 bases each). The V end lost 5 bases, the J end lost 5 bases, and 12 bases lay between the germline ends. The germline V gene encodes CDR1 SGHAT and CDR2 FQDESV (reference sequence). The length of the CDR3 is 13 residues. CDR3 coding DNA: TGTGCCAGCAGCCGTCAGGGGAGGGAGACCCAGTACTTC. Residues: CASSRQGRETQYF.

The chain links TRBV29-1 to TRBJ2-1; TRBD2 matches at 13 bases. Trimming cost V 5 bases and J 6 bases; bases outside gene matches: 7. There are 15 residues in the CDR3. CDR1 is SQVTM and CDR2 is ANQGSEA in the germline V gene. CDR3 in DNA: TGCAGCGTTTGGACTAGCGGGAGAGGGGTCAATGAGCAGTTCTTC. Protein: CSVWTSGRGVNEQFF.

This clone has a single count. Different DNA sequences within this sample yield the same CDR3. This sequence joins TRBV5-1 and TRBJ2-7; a weak D match, TRBD1 (5 bases). The CDR3 runs to 12 residues. Germline CDR1 and CDR2: SGHRS and YFSETQ. Trimming left V 0 bases short and J 5 bases short, with 6 bases between. The CDR3 bases are TGCGCCAGCAGCTTGGCAGGGAACGAGCAGTACTTC. Its protein is CASSLAGNEQYF.

This clone was seen a few times. The chain carries TRBV28 and TRBJ1-1, with D perhaps TRBD1 (6 bases). CDR3 length: 12 amino acids. V was trimmed by 5 bases and J by 12 bases, leaving 16 bases between them. Germline V lookup: CDR1 MDHEN, CDR2 SYDVKM. The CDR3 loop is CASSQGWSRTFF. In DNA form, the CDR3 reads TGTGCCAGCAGTCAGGGGTGGAGTAGGACTTTCTTT.

This chain joins TRBV5-1 and TRBJ2-1, with 13 bases matching TRBD2. The CDR3 length is 18 residues. J lost 5 bases, V lost 1 base, and 9 bases had no gene match. Germline V lookup: CDR1 SGHRS, CDR2 YFSETQ. CDR3 amino acids: CASSLLTSGRTRNNEQFF. The CDR3 coding sequence is TGCGCCAGCAGCTTGTTGACTAGCGGGAGGACCAGGAACAATGAGCAGTTCTTC.

The chain employs TRBV7-8 and TRBJ2-5; possibly TRBD2 for D (6 bases). CDR3 length: 15 residues. V was clipped by 5 bases and J by 2 bases, with 15 bases between them. Germline V gene data show CDR1 as SGHVS and CDR2 as FQNEAQ. The CDR3 DNA is TGTGCCAGCAGCAGAAGACTAGTGGCGCAAGAGACCCAGTACTTC. Translated: CASSRRLVAQETQYF.

The chain employs TRBV27 and TRBJ2-1; 9 positions match TRBD2. Germline CDR1 reads MNHEY; CDR2 reads SMNVEV (reference sequence). V was clipped by 5 bases and J by 0 bases; unmatched bases: 8. The CDR3 has 17 amino acids. The chain's CDR3 is CASSPRTSESSYNEQFF. Written as DNA, the CDR3 is TGTGCCAGCAGTCCACGGACTAGCGAGAGCTCCTACAATGAGCAGTTCTTC.

The chain joins TRBV7-2 to TRBJ2-7, with D tentatively TRBD1 (6 bases). Germline-derived CDR1 and CDR2 are SGHTA and FQGNSA. Deletions cut 4 bases from V and 4 bases from J, with 11 bases between. The CDR3 runs 13 residues. CDR3 bases: TGTGCCAGCAGCTACGGACAGCTATACGAGCAGTACTTC. Amino acids: CASSYGQLYEQYF.

Comments on this clone: Other DNA sequences from this sample encode an identical CDR3 as well. V is TRBV5-1 and J is TRBJ1-5, with 7 bases lining up with TRBD1. This CDR3 has 14 residues. Germline V gene data show CDR1 as SGHRS and CDR2 as YFSETQ. The trim removed 4 bases at V and 3 bases at J, leaving 4 bases unmatched. CDR3 coding DNA: TGCGCCAGCAGCCCGGGACAGCCCAATCAGCCCCAGCATTTT. Amino acids: CASSPGQPNQPQHF. Together with reference TRBV5-1 and TRBJ1-5, the CDR3 gives the full variable domain: KAGVTQTPRYLIKTRGQQVTLSCSPISGHRSVSWYQQTPGQGLQFLFEYFSETQRNKGNFPGRFSGRQFSNSRSEMNVSTLELGDSALYLCASSPGQPNQPQHFGDGTRLSIL.

As to this clone: This sample includes further DNA sequences coding for the same CDR3. The chain combines TRBV5-1 with TRBJ2-2; 15 bases align to TRBD2. The junction had 6 bases not matched to a gene; V was cut back by 4 bases and J by 8 bases. The CDR3 contains 16 residues. From germline, CDR1 is SGHRS and CDR2 YFSETQ. The CDR3 coding sequence is TGCGCCAGCAGCCTGGGACTAGCGGGAGGCGTGGGGGAGCTGTTTTTT. Encoded protein: CASSLGLAGGVGELFF.